This TCR beta chain is from a study of identical twins. This clonotype was counted ten times or more. Its matching antigen is unknown. Study-wide points: Where beta out-of-frame sequences were concerned, excess twin sharing was weaker.

TCRdb ran MiXCR on the 5' RACE reads and lists one entry per CDR3 protein. The sample consists of more than 250,000 distinct CDR3 sequences, about 8.9% of them appearing once. The same sample was also used in a study of yellow fever vaccine responses in identical twins.

Sequenced: memory (CD45RO+) T cells sorted from blood. The receptor's source is a woman aged 18-29 years in good health.

CDR3 DNA sequence: TGTGCCAGCAGCCCACAGAGGGCCGGGGAGCTGTTTTTT. The encoded protein is CASSPQRAGELFF. V and J are TRBV11-2 and TRBJ2-2; D is possibly TRBD2 (5 bases). V lost 5 bases, J lost 6 bases, and 10 bases lay in between. The germline V gene has CDR1 SGHAT and CDR2 FQNNGV. The CDR3 length is 13 residues.